This T cell receptor (beta chain) is from a study of prognosis after radiotherapy for stage I lung cancer. Trimming pared 2 bases from V and 5 bases from J, leaving 18 bases between. Germline loops: CDR1 MNHNS, CDR2 SASEGT. The CDR3 runs to 16 residues. This clonotype has just one count. Amplification of TCR beta CDR3 from genomic DNA used two-round multiplex PCR. With primers specific to each TRBV and TRBJ gene, the first-round PCR was performed. From the multiplex PCR reads, TCRdb called clonotypes with MiXCR, one entry per CDR3 protein. The data contain tens of thousands of distinct CDR3 sequences, roughly 40% of them singletons.

The input for sequencing was PBMCs, taken before or after stereotactic body radiation therapy (not recorded which). This receptor was taken from a donor over 45 with non-small cell lung cancer. V usage is TRBV6-1 and J usage is TRBJ2-5; D might be TRBD2 (5 bases). CDR3 nucleotides: TGTGCCAGCAGTGAAAGTGTTGAGGGCGTCCGGGAGACCCAGTACTTC. Translation: CASSESVEGVRETQYF.